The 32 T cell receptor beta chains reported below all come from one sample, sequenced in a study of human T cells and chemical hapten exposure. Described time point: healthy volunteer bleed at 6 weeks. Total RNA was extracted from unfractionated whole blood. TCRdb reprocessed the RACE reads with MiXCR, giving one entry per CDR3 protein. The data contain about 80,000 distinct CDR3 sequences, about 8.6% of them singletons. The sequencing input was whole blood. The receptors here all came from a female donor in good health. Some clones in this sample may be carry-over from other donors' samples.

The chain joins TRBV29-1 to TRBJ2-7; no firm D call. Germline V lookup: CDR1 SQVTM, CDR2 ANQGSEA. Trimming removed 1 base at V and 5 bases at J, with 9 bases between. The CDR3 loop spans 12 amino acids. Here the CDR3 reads CSVEGGSDEQYF. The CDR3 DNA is TGCAGCGTTGAAGGGGGAAGTGACGAGCAGTACTTC.

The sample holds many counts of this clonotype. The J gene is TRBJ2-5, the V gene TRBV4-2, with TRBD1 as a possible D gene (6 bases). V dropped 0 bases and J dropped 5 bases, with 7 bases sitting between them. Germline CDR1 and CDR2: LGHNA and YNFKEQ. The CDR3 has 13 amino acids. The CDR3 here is CASSQDQGETQYF. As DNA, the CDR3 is TGTGCCAGCAGCCAAGATCAGGGGGAGACCCAGTACTTC.

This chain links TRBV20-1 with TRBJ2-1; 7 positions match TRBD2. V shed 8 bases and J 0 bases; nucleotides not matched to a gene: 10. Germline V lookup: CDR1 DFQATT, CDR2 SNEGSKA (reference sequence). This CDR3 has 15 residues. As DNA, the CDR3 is TGCAGTACTACACTAGCGACGAACTCCTACAATGAGCAGTTCTTC. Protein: CSTTLATNSYNEQFF.

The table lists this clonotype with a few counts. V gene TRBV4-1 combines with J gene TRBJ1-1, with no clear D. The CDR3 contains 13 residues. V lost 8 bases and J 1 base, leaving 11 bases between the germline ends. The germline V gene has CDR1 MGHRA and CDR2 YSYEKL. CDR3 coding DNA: TGCGCCAGCGCTGGATCGGCGAACACTGAAGCTTTCTTT. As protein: CASAGSANTEAFF.

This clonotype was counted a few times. The CDR3 protein is CSAGQAGEAFF. In DNA form, the CDR3 reads TGCAGCGCAGGACAGGCCGGCGAAGCTTTCTTT. The chain carries TRBV29-1 and TRBJ1-1, with 7 bases identical to TRBD1. V was pared by 7 bases and J by 8 bases, with 7 bases of the junction left unmatched. The CDR3 totals 11 residues. Germline CDR1 is SQVTM and CDR2 is ANQGSEA.

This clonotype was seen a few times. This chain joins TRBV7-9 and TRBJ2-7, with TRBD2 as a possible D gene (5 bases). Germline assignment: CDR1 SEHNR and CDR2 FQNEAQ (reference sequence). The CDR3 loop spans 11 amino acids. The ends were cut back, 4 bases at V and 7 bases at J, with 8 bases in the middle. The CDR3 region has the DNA TGTGCCAGCAGCTACGGGATTGAGCAGTACTTC. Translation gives CASSYGIEQYF.

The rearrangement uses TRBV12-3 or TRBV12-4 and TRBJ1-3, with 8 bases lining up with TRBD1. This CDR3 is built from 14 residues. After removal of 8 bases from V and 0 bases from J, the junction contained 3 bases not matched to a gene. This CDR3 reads CASSTGGSGNTIYF. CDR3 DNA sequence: TGTGCCAGCTCCACAGGGGGCTCTGGAAACACCATATATTTT.

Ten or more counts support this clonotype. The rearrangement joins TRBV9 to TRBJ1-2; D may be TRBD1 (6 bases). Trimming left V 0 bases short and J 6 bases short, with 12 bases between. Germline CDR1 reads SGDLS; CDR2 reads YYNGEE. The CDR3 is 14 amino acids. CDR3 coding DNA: TGTGCCAGCAGCGTAGATGACAGGTACCATGGCTACACCTTC. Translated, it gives CASSVDDRYHGYTF.

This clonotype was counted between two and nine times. CDR3 nucleotide sequence: TGCGCCAGCAGCTTAACTGGACTAGCGGGGGGGCCTGGCACAGATACGCAGTATTTT. Translating gives CASSLTGLAGGPGTDTQYF. The chain is built from TRBV5-1 and TRBJ2-3; 15 bases align to TRBD2. The ends lost 2 bases at V and 1 base at J; junction bases unmatched: 8. CDR3 size: 19 residues. Germline-derived CDR1 and CDR2 are SGHRS and YFSETQ. The variable domain in full, completed from reference TRBV5-1 and TRBJ2-3, reads KAGVTQTPRYLIKTRGQQVTLSCSPISGHRSVSWYQQTPGQGLQFLFEYFSETQRNKGNFPGRFSGRQFSNSRSEMNVSTLELGDSALYLCASSLTGLAGGPGTDTQYFGPGTRLTVL.

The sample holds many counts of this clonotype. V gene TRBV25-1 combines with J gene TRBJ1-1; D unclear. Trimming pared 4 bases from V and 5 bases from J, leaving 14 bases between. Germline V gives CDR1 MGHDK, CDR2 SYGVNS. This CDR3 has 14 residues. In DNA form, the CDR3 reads TGTGCCAGCAGTGCCTCACGGGGTGGTACTGAAGCTTTCTTT. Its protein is CASSASRGGTEAFF.

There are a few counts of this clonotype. The CDR3 spells CASSGRDRATNEKLFF. The CDR3 nucleotides are TGTGCCAGCAGCGGCAGAGACAGGGCAACTAATGAAAAACTGTTTTTT. The rearrangement uses TRBV7-2 and TRBJ1-4; 7 bases agree with TRBD1. CDR3 length: 16 residues. J gave up 0 bases and V 5 bases, and 6 bases lay outside the gene matches. Germline V gene sequence: CDR1 SGHTA, CDR2 FQGNSA.

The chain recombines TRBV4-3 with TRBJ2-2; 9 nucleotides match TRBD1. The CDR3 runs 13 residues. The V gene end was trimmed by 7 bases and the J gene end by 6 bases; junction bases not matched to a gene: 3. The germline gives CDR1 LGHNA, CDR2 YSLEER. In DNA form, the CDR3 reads TGCGCCAGCACCTGGACAGGGGCCGGGGAGCTGTTTTTT. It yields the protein CASTWTGAGELFF.

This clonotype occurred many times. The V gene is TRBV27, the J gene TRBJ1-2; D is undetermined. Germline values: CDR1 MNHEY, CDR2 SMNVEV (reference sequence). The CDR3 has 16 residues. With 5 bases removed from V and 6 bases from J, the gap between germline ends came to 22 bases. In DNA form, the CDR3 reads TGTGCCAGCAGTCCGAACCTCCCCGCAGGCCTTCATGGCTACACCTTC. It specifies CASSPNLPAGLHGYTF.

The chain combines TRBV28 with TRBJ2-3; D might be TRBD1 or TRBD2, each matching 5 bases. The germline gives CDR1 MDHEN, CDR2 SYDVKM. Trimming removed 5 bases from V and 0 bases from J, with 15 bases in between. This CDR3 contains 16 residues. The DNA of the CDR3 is TGTGCCAGCAGTGGGACCATCCGTCCTAGCACAGATACGCAGTATTTT. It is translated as CASSGTIRPSTDTQYF.

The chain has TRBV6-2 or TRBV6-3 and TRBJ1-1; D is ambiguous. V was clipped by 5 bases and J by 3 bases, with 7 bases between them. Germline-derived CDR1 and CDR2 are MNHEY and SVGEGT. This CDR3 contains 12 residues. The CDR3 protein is CASSQLHTEAFF. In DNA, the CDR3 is TGTGCCAGCAGTCAACTGCACACTGAAGCTTTCTTT.

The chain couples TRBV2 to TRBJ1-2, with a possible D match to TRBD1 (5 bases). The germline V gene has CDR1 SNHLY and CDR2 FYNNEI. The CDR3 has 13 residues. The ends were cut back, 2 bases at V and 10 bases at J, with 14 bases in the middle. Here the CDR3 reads CASSELTTGFYTF. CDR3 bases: TGTGCCAGCAGTGAATTGACCACAGGCTTCTACACCTTC.

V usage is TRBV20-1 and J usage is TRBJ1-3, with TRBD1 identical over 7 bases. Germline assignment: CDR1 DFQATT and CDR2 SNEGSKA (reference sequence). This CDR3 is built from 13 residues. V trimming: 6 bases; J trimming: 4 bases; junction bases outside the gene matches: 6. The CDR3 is CSAGGQKGNTIYF. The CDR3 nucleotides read TGCAGTGCGGGGGGACAGAAGGGAAACACCATATATTTT.

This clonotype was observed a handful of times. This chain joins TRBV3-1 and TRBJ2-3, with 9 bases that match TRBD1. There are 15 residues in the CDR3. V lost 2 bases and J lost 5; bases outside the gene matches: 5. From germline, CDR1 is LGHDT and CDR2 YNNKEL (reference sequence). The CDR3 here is CASSQRQGVLDTQYF. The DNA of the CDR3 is TGTGCCAGCAGCCAACGACAGGGGGTTTTAGATACGCAGTATTTT.

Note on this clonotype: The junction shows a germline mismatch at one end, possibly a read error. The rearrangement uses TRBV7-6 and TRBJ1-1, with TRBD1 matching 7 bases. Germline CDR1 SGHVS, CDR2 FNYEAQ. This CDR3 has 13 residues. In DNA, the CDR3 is TGTGGCAGCAGCTTATACGAACAGGGGGAAGCTTTCTTT. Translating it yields CGSSLYEQGEAFF.

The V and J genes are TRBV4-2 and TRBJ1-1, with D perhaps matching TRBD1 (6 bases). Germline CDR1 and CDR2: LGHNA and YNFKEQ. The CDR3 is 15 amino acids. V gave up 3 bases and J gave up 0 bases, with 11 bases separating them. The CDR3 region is CASSQIGQMNTEAFF. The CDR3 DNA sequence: TGTGCCAGCAGCCAGATAGGACAGATGAACACTGAAGCTTTCTTT.

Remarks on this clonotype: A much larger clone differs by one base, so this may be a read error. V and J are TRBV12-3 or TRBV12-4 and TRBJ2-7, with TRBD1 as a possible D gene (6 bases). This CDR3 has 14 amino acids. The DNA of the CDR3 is TGTGCCAGCAGTCCATCCGGGACACAATACGAGAAGTACTTC. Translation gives CASSPSGTQYEKYF.

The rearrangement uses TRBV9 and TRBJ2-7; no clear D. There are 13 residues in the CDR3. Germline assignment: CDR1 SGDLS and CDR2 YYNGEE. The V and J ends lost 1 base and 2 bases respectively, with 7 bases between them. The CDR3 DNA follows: TGTGCCAGCAGCGTAACCCCGACCTACGAGCAGTACTTC. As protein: CASSVTPTYEQYF.

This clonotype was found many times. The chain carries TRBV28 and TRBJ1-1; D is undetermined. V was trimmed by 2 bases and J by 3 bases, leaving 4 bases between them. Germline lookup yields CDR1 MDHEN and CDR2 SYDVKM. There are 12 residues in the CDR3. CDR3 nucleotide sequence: TGTGCCAGCAGTTTAACACACACTGAAGCTTTCTTT. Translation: CASSLTHTEAFF.

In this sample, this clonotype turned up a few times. The CDR3 spells CASSPQTRANNEQFF. CDR3 DNA: TGTGCCAGCAGCCCCCAGACTAGGGCCAACAATGAGCAGTTCTTC. The chain combines TRBV7-2 with TRBJ2-1; maybe TRBD2 (6 bases). This CDR3 has 15 amino acids. Germline CDR1 and CDR2: SGHTA and FQGNSA. V lost 5 bases and J 5 bases, leaving 16 bases between the germline ends.

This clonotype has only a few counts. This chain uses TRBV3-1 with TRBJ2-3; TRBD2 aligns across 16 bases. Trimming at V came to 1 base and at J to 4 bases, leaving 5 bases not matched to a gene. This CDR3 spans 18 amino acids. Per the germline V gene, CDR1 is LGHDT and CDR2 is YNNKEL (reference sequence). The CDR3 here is CASSQGGLAGGRADTQYF. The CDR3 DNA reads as TGTGCCAGCAGCCAAGGGGGACTAGCGGGGGGGCGGGCAGATACGCAGTATTTT.

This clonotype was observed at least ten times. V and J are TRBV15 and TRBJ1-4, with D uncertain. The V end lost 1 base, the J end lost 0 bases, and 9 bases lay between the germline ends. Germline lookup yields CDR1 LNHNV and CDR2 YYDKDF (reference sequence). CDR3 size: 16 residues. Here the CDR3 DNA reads TGTGCCACCAGCAGAGTGGCAACCTCAACTAATGAAAAACTGTTTTTT. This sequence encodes CATSRVATSTNEKLFF.

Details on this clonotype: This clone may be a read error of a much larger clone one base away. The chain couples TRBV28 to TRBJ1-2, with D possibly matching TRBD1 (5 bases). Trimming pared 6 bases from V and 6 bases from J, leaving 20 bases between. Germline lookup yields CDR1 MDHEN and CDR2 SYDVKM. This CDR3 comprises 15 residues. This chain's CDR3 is CASSPAGGGYDGYTF. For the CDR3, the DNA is TGTGCCAGCAGCCCTGCGGGGGGGGGATACGATGGCTACACCTTC.

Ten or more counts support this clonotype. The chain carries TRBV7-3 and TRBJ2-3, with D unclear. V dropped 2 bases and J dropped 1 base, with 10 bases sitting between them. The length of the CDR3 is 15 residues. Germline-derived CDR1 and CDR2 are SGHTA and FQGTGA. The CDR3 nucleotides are TGTGCCAGCAGCTTACAGGACCCCCGCACAGATACGCAGTATTTT. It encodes CASSLQDPRTDTQYF.

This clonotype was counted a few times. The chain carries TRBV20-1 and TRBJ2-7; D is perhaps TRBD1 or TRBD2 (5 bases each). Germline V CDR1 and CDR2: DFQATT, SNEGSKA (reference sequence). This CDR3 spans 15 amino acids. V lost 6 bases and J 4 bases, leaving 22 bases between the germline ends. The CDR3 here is CSAASGTAESYEQYF. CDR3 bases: TGCAGTGCGGCCTCCGGGACGGCTGAATCTTACGAGCAGTACTTC.

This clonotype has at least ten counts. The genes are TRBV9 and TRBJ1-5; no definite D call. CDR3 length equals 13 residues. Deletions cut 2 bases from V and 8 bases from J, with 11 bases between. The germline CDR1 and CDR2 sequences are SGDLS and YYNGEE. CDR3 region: CASSVGPREPQHF. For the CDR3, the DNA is TGTGCCAGCAGCGTCGGTCCCCGAGAGCCCCAGCATTTT.

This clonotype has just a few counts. CDR3 in amino acids: CASSQPGQGTDYGYTF. CDR3 nucleotides: TGTGCCAGCAGCCAACCCGGGCAGGGCACGGACTATGGCTACACCTTC. V gene TRBV4-2 combines with J gene TRBJ1-2; D possibly corresponds to TRBD1 (5 bases). Trimming shortened V by 2 bases and J by 3 bases, and 16 bases separated the two germline ends. CDR1 and CDR2 (germline): LGHNA, YNFKEQ. The CDR3 is 16 residues long.

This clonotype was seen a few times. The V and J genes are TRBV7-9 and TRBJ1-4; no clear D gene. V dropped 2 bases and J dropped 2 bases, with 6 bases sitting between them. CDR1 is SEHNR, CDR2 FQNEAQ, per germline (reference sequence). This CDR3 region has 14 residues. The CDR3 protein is CASSLYKTNEKLFF. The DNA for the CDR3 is TGTGCCAGCAGCTTATACAAGACTAATGAAAAACTGTTTTTT. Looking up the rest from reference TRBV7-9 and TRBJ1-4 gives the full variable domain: DTGVSQNPRHKITKRGQNVTFRCDPISEHNRLYWYRQTLGQGPEFLTYFQNEAQLEKSRLLSDRFSAERPKGSFSTLEIQRTEQGDSAMYLCASSLYKTNEKLFFGSGTQLSVL.